This T cell receptor (beta chain) was recovered during a study of control samples from healthy donors and cancer patients. With V trimmed by 2 bases and J by 4 bases, 6 bases remained unmatched. The germline CDR1 and CDR2 sequences are SGHTA and FQGTGA. The length of the CDR3 is 15 residues. Profiling relied on immunoSEQ multiplex PCR, and the TCRdb table lists in-frame clones only, not all of them. Of more than 25,000 clones in the sample, 75% to 95% were seen once. The sample taken for sequencing was PBMCs. The sequence was collected from a man in his fifties with lung cancer. The rearrangement joins TRBV7-3 to TRBJ2-3; 7 nucleotides match TRBD1. CDR3 residues: CASSLLRGLADTQYF. The DNA for the CDR3 is TGTGCCAGCAGCTTATTAAGGGGGCTGGCAGATACGCAGTATTTT.